These 23 T cell receptor beta chains share one sample of origin, sequenced in a study of shared clonotypes between healthy human individuals. Libraries were prepared by immunoSEQ multiplex PCR; TCRdb keeps only in-frame clonotypes and omits some of them. The data contain about 1.1 million clones, approximately 77% of them singletons. The sequencing input was memory CD4+ T cells from PBMCs. Subset denoted: CD45RA-negative fraction. These receptors were obtained from a man between 18 and 35 years old in good health. Some clones in this sample may be carry-over from other donors' samples.

The rearrangement joins TRBV11-1 to TRBJ1-2; TRBD1 matches at 7 bases. Looked up from germline, CDR1 is SGHAT and CDR2 is FQDESV (reference sequence). The CDR3 consists of 16 residues. After removal of 5 bases from V and 0 bases from J, the junction contained 9 bases not matched to a gene. The DNA for the CDR3 is TGTGCCAGCAGCCCGCAGGGGGGAATAGCTAACTATGGCTACACCTTC. Translated, it gives CASSPQGGIANYGYTF.

This clone was seen once. The chain employs TRBV5-4 and TRBJ2-3; 14 bases line up with TRBD2. V lost 4 bases, J lost 6 bases, and 4 bases stayed unmatched. The CDR3 extends over 15 amino acids. Germline values: CDR1 SGHNT, CDR2 YYREEE (reference sequence). CDR3 protein: CASSRTSGRFDTQYF. As DNA, the CDR3 is TGTGCCAGCAGCCGGACTAGCGGGAGGTTTGATACGCAGTATTTT.

V usage is TRBV5-1 and J usage is TRBJ1-4; TRBD1 matches at 8 bases. With 7 bases clipped from V and 5 bases from J, the junction kept 7 bases outside the gene matches. The length of the CDR3 is 14 residues. Germline CDR1 is SGHRS and CDR2 is YFSETQ. The CDR3 sequence is CASRQDRANEKLFF. In DNA, the CDR3 is TGCGCCAGCCGCCAGGACAGGGCCAATGAAAAACTGTTTTTT.

A word on this clone: Other DNA sequences in the same sample also yield this CDR3. V usage is TRBV20-1 and J usage is TRBJ1-5; no clear D gene. CDR3 length equals 10 residues. V lost 3 bases and J lost 3, with 0 bases in between. Germline V lookup: CDR1 DFQATT, CDR2 SNEGSKA (reference sequence). The DNA for the CDR3 is TGCAGTGCTAGCAATCAGCCCCAGCATTTT. It is translated as CSASNQPQHF.

The genes are TRBV2 and TRBJ1-2, with no clear D. V was pared by 2 bases and J by 3 bases, with 10 bases between. CDR3 length: 14 residues. CDR1 SNHLY and CDR2 FYNNEI come from the germline V gene. The DNA of the CDR3 is TGTGCCAGCAGTGAATGGAAGACGGACTATGGCTACACCTTC. It translates to CASSEWKTDYGYTF.

This clone was counted once. V and J are TRBV4-2 and TRBJ1-2; TRBD1 is a possible D gene (6 bases). V was pared by 4 bases and J by 2 bases, with 14 bases between. The germline V gene encodes CDR1 LGHNA and CDR2 YNFKEQ. The CDR3 runs to 15 residues. The CDR3 coding sequence is TGTGCCAGCAGCCGATCCTGGACAGACAACTATGGCTACACCTTC. Its protein product is CASSRSWTDNYGYTF.

This chain links TRBV9 with TRBJ2-1, with TRBD2 as a possible D gene (5 bases). Between the trimmed V and J ends, which lost 4 bases and 0 bases, there was a span of 14 bases. Germline V gene lookup returns CDR1 SGDLS and CDR2 YYNGEE. This CDR3 is 16 amino acids long. CDR3 sequence reads: CASSPRGVSSYNEQFF. The CDR3 bases are TGTGCCAGCAGCCCCCGGGGAGTCAGCTCCTACAATGAGCAGTTCTTC. Together with reference TRBV9 and TRBJ2-1, the CDR3 gives the full variable domain: DSGVTQTPKHLITATGQRVTLRCSPRSGDLSVYWYQQSLDQGLQFLIQYYNGEERAKGNILERFSAQQFPDLHSELNLSSLELGDSALYFCASSPRGVSSYNEQFFGPGTRLTVL.

For this clone: The junction departs from germline at one end; a sequencing error may be responsible. This chain uses TRBV9 with TRBJ2-1; 7 bases align to TRBD2. From germline, CDR1 is SGDLS and CDR2 YYNGEE. This CDR3 contains 15 residues. The CDR3 loop reads CTSSGNSGAYNEQFF. Here the CDR3 DNA reads TGTACCAGCAGCGGAAACAGCGGGGCCTACAATGAGCAGTTCTTC.

CDR3 bases: TGTGCCAGCTCACCAAGGGACGGGAATGAGCAGTTCTTC. Residues: CASSPRDGNEQFF. The chain has TRBV18 and TRBJ2-1; either TRBD1 or TRBD2 may supply D (5 bases each). The CDR3 spans 13 residues. With 2 bases removed from V and 7 bases from J, the gap between germline ends came to 9 bases. Germline CDR1 is KGHSH and CDR2 is LQKENI.

The CDR3 spells CASSLPLGYEQYF. The DNA for the CDR3 is TGTGCCAGCAGCTTGCCTTTGGGATACGAGCAGTACTTC. V gene TRBV7-9 combines with J gene TRBJ2-7, with D unclear. The germline V gene has CDR1 SEHNR and CDR2 FQNEAQ (reference sequence). V was shortened by 3 bases and J by 4 bases, with 10 bases between the two germline ends. The CDR3 covers 13 residues.

This chain uses TRBV7-2 with TRBJ2-5; 12 bases match TRBD2. Per the germline V gene, CDR1 is SGHTA and CDR2 is FQGNSA. With V trimmed by 3 bases and J by 5 bases, 10 bases remained unmatched. This CDR3 is 17 amino acids long. CDR3 DNA: TGTGCCAGCAGCTTCGGAGGACTAGCGGGAAGTAGGGAGACCCAGTACTTC. This encodes CASSFGGLAGSRETQYF. The full variable domain, completed using reference TRBV7-2 and TRBJ2-5, is GAGVSQSPSNKVTEKGKDVELRCDPISGHTALYWYRQSLGQGLEFLIYFQGNSAPDKSGLPSDRFSAERTGGSVSTLTIQRTQQEDSAVYLCASSFGGLAGSRETQYFGPGTRLLVL.

The CDR3 region is CASSQDTPQTDEKLFF. The CDR3 bases are TGCGCCAGCAGCCAAGATACCCCGCAGACCGATGAAAAACTGTTTTTT. The rearrangement links TRBV4-3 to TRBJ1-4, with no clear D. The CDR3 is 16 amino acids. With 0 bases removed from V and 6 bases from J, the gap between germline ends came to 14 bases. Looked up from germline, CDR1 is LGHNA and CDR2 is YSLEER.

V gene TRBV11-2 combines with J gene TRBJ2-1, with TRBD2 matching over 8 bases. Germline trimming cut 5 bases from V and 5 bases from J; bases unmatched to any gene: 11. Germline V CDR1 and CDR2: SGHAT, FQNNGV. There are 16 residues in the CDR3. As DNA, the CDR3 is TGTGCCAGCAGCCGCATCAGCGGGAGCAGAAACAATGAGCAGTTCTTC. Amino acid sequence: CASSRISGSRNNEQFF.

The chain joins TRBV5-4 to TRBJ2-1, with 8 bases identical to TRBD2. V gave up 0 bases and J gave up 16 bases; unmatched junction bases: 15. Germline V gene lookup returns CDR1 SGHNT and CDR2 YYREEE (reference sequence). This CDR3 has 15 amino acids. The CDR3 loop reads CASSLAVMGSGTPFF. DNA of the CDR3: TGTGCCAGCAGCTTGGCCGTGATGGGTAGCGGGACACCCTTCTTC. The entire variable domain, with the rest obtained from reference TRBV5-4 and TRBJ2-1, is as follows: ETGVTQSPTHLIKTRGQQVTLRCSSQSGHNTVSWYQQALGQGPQFIFQYYREEENGRGNFPPRFSGLQFPNYSSELNVNALELDDSALYLCASSLAVMGSGTPFFGPGTRLTVL.

V is TRBV7-9 and J is TRBJ2-3, with TRBD1 matching over 7 bases. Germline assignment: CDR1 SEHNR and CDR2 FQNEAQ (reference sequence). V lost 5 bases and J lost 4; bases outside the gene matches: 12. The CDR3 is 16 residues long. The CDR3, as DNA: TGTGCCAGCAGCCCCATGGGCGACAGGGTGTCAGATACGCAGTATTTT. It translates to CASSPMGDRVSDTQYF.

Concerning this clone: In the same sample, other DNA sequences code for this CDR3. This chain uses TRBV28 with TRBJ2-4; D not certain. The V gene's germline CDR1 is MDHEN and CDR2 SYDVKM. The CDR3 extends over 13 amino acids. V was shortened by 3 bases and J by 1 base, with 4 bases between the two germline ends. CDR3 bases: TGTGCCAGCAGTTTGGGGGCCAAAAACATTCAGTACTTC. Protein sequence: CASSLGAKNIQYF.

This clone was observed a few times. The sample contains more than one DNA sequence encoding this CDR3. This chain connects TRBV27 to TRBJ1-5; D gene uncertain. Germline V CDR1 and CDR2: MNHEY, SMNVEV (reference sequence). The CDR3 length is 14 residues. Deletions cut 3 bases from V and 0 bases from J, with 6 bases between. Here the CDR3 reads CASSFRGSNQPQHF. In nucleotides, the CDR3 is TGTGCCAGCAGTTTTAGAGGTAGCAATCAGCCCCAGCATTTT.

The V and J genes are TRBV5-1 and TRBJ2-7; a possible D gene is TRBD1 (7 bases). The germline V gene encodes CDR1 SGHRS and CDR2 YFSETQ. V lost 1 base and J lost 4, with 12 bases in between. This CDR3 spans 14 amino acids. The CDR3 nucleotides are TGCGCCAGCAGCTTGTCCCCAGGGGGGTACGAGCAGTACTTC. This gives the protein CASSLSPGGYEQYF.

The chain joins TRBV11-2 to TRBJ2-1; possible D gene TRBD2, 7 bases. Germline CDR1 SGHAT, CDR2 FQNNGV. The CDR3 length is 15 residues. Deletions cut 5 bases from V and 5 bases from J, with 16 bases between. The CDR3 here is CASSQGLAEDNEQFF. Written as DNA, the CDR3 is TGTGCCAGCAGCCAGGGGCTAGCGGAGGACAATGAGCAGTTCTTC.

To note about this clone: The germline gene is not matched at one end of the junction; a read error may be the cause. The chain has TRBV11-2 and TRBJ2-7; 11 bases map to TRBD2. This CDR3 comprises 13 residues. Germline V lookup: CDR1 SGHAT, CDR2 FQNNGV. CDR3 sequence: CASSPERLAGLHF. The CDR3 DNA is TGTGCCAGCAGCCCTGAAAGACTAGCGGGGTTGCACTTC.

V usage is TRBV7-9 and J usage is TRBJ2-3; no clear D gene. The CDR3 is 13 amino acids. Germline V lookup: CDR1 SEHNR, CDR2 FQNEAQ (reference sequence). Between the trimmed V and J ends, which lost 10 bases and 0 bases, there was a span of 11 bases. The CDR3 nucleotides are TGTGCCACCACAGAAGCGAGCACAGATACGCAGTATTTT. This gives the protein CATTEASTDTQYF.

The V call is TRBV5-1, the J call TRBJ1-5; 8 nucleotides match TRBD1. Germline values: CDR1 SGHRS, CDR2 YFSETQ. Unmatched junction bases numbered 7, after V lost 6 bases and J lost 5 bases. This CDR3 is 14 amino acids long. CDR3 coding DNA: TGCGCCAGCATCATCCGGGACAGGTATCAGCCCCAGCATTTT. It specifies CASIIRDRYQPQHF.

The rearrangement uses TRBV19 and TRBJ2-7; 7 bases are shared with TRBD2. Germline lookup yields CDR1 LNHDA and CDR2 SQIVND (reference sequence). Trimming cost V 5 bases and J 6 bases; bases outside gene matches: 7. The CDR3 has 13 residues. CDR3 sequence: CASSVQSSGEQYF. The CDR3 DNA sequence: TGTGCCAGTAGTGTCCAATCTAGCGGCGAGCAGTACTTC.